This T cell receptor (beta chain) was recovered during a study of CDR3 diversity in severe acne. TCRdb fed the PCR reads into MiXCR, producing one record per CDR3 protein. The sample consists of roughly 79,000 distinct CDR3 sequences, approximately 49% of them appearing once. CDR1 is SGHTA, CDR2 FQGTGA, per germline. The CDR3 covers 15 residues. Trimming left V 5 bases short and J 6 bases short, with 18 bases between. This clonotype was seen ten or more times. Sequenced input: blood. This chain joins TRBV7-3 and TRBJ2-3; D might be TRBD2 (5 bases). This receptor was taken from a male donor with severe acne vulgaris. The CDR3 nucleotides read TGTGCCAGCAGCCTCCTTGGGAGTAGTACCGATACGCAGTATTTT. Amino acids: CASSLLGSSTDTQYF.